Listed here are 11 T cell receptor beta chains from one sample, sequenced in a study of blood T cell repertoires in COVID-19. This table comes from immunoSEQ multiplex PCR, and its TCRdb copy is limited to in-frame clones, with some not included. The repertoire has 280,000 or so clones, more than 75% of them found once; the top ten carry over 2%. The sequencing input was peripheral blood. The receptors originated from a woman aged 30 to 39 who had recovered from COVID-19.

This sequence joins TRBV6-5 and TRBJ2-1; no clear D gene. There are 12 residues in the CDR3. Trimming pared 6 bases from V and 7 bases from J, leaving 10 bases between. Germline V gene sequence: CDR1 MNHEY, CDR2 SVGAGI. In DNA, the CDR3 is TGTGCCAGCAGCCGCAGGCTTAATGAGCAGTTCTTC. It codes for CASSRRLNEQFF.

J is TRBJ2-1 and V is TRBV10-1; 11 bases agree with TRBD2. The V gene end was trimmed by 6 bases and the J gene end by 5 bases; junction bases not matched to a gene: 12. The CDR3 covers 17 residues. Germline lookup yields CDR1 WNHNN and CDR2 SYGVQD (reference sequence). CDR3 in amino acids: CASRLDSGGASNNEQFF. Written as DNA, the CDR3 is TGCGCCAGCAGACTTGATAGCGGGGGGGCCTCAAACAATGAGCAGTTCTTC.

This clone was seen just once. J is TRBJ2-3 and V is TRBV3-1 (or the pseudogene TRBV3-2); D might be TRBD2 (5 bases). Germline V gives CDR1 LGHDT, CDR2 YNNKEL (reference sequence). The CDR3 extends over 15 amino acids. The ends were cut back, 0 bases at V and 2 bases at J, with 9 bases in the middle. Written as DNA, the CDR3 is TGTGCCAGCAGCCAAGATGGGAGCTTCACAGATACGCAGTATTTT. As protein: CASSQDGSFTDTQYF.

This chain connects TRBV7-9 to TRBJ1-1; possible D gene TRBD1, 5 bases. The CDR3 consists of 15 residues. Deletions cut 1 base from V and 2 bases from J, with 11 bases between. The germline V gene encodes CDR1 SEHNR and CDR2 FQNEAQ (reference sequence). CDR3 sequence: CASSLGTGSNTEAFF. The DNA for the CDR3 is TGTGCCAGCAGCTTAGGAACAGGTTCAAACACTGAAGCTTTCTTT.

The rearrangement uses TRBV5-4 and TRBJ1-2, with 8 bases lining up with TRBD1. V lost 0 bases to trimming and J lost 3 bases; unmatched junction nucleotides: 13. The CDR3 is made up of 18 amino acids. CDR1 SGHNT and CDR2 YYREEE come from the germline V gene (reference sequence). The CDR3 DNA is TGTGCCAGCAGCTTGGGTGGGGCAGGGGGCGCGGGATACTATGGCTACACCTTC. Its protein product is CASSLGGAGGAGYYGYTF.

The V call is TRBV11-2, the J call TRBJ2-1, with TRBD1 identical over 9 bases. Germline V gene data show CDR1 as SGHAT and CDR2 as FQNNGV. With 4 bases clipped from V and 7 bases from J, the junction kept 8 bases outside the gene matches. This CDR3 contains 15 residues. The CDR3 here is CASSSGQGMRNEQFF. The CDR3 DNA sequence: TGTGCCAGCAGCTCCGGACAGGGGATGAGGAATGAGCAGTTCTTC.

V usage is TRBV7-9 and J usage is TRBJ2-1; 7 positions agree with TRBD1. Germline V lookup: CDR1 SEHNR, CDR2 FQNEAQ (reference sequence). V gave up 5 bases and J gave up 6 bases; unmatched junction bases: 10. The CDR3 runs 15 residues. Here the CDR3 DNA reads TGTGCCAGCAGCAAACCGGGACAGCGAATCAATGAGCAGTTCTTC. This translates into CASSKPGQRINEQFF.

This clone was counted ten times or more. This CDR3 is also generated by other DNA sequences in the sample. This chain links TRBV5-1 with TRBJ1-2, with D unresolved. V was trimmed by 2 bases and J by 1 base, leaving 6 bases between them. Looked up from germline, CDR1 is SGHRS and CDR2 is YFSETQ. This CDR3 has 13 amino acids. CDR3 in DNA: TGCGCCAGCAGCTTCGGTAGTAACTATGGCTACACCTTC. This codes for CASSFGSNYGYTF.

The CDR3 protein is CASTLVSPETQYF. The DNA for the CDR3 is TGTGCCAGCACCCTGGTTAGTCCCGAGACCCAGTACTTC. This chain joins TRBV7-2 and TRBJ2-5; D uncertain. Trimming removed 7 bases at V and 5 bases at J, with 14 bases between. There are 13 residues in the CDR3. Per the germline V gene, CDR1 is SGHTA and CDR2 is FQGNSA.

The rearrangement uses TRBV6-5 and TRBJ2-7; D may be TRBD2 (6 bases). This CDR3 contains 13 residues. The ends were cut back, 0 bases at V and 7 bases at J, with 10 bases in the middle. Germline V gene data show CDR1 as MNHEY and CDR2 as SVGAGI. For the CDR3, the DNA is TGTGCCAGCAGTTACTCGCTGGAGGGGGAGCAGTACTTC. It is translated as CASSYSLEGEQYF.

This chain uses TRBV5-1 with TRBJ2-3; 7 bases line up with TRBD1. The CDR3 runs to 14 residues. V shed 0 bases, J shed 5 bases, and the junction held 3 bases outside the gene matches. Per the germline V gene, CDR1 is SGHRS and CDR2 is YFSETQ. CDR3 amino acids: CASSLEGAVDTQYF. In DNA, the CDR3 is TGCGCCAGCAGCTTGGAGGGGGCCGTAGATACGCAGTATTTT.